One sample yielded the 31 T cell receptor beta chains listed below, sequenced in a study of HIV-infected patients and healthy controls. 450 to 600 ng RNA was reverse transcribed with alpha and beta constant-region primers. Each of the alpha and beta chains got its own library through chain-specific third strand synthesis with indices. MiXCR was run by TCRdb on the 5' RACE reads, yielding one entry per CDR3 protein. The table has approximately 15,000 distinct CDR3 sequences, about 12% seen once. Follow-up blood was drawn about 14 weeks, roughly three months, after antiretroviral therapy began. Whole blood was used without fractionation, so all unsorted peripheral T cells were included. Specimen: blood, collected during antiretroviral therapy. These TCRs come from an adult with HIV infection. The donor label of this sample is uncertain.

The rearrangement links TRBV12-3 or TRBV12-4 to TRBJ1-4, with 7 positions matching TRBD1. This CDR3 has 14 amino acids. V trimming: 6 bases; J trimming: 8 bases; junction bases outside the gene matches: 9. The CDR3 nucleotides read TGTGCCAGCAGAAGGGGACAGAATCGCGAAAAACTGTTTTTT. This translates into CASRRGQNREKLFF.

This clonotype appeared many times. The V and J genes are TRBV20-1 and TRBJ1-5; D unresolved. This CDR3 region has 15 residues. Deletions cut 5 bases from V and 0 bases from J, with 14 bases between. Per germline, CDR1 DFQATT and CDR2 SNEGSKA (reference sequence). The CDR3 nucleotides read TGCAGTGCTCCGGCAGGACCAGATAGCAATCAGCCCCAGCATTTT. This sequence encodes CSAPAGPDSNQPQHF.

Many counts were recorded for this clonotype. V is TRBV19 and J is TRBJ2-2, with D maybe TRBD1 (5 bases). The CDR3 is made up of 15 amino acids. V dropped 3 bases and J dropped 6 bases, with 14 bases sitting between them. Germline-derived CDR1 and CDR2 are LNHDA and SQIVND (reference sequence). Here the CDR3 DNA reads TGTGCCAGTAGTATCAGGGTAGCTGGTGCCGGGGAGCTGTTTTTT. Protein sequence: CASSIRVAGAGELFF.

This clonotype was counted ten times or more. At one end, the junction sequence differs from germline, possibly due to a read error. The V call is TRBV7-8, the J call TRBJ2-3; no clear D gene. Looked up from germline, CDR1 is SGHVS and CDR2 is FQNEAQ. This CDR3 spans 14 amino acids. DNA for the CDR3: TGTGCCAGCAGGTTAGCAAGCGGCACAGATACGCAGTATTTT. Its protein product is CASRLASGTDTQYF.

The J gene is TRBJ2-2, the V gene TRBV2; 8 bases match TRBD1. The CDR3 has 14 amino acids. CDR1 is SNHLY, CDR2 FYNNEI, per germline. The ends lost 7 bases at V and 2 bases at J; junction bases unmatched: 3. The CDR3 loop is CASKDRENTGELFF. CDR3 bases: TGTGCCAGCAAGGACAGGGAAAACACCGGGGAGCTGTTTTTT. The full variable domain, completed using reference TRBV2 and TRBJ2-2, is EPEVTQTPSHQVTQMGQEVILRCVPISNHLYFYWYRQILGQKVEFLVSFYNNEISEKSEIFDDQFSVERPDGSNFTLKIRSTKLEDSAMYFCASKDRENTGELFFGEGSRLTVL.

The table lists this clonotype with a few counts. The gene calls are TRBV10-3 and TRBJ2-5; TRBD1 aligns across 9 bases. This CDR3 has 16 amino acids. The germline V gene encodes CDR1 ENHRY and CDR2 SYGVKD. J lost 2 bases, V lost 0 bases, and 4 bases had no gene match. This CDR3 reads CAISESTGGIQETQYF. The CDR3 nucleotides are TGTGCCATCAGTGAGTCGACAGGGGGAATACAAGAGACCCAGTACTTC.

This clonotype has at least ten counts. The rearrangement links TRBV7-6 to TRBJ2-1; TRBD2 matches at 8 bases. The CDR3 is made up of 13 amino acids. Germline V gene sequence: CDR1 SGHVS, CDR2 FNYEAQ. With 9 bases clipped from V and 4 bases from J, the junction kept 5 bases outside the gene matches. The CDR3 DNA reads TGTGCCAGTGGGCGGGGGGAATACAATGAGCAGTTCTTC. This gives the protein CASGRGEYNEQFF.

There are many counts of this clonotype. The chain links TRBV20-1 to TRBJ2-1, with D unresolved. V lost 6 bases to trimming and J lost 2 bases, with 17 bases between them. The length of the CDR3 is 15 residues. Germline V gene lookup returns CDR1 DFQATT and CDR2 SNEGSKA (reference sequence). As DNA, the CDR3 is TGCAGTGCGTGCTTGGCGGCCTCCCCCTACAATGAGCAGTTCTTC. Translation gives CSACLAASPYNEQFF.

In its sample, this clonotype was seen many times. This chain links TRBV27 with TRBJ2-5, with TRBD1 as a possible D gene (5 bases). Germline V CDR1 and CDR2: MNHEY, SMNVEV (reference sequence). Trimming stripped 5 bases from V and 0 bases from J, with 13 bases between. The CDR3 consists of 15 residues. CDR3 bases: TGTGCCAGCAGTCCCTGGACACAGTACCAAGAGACCCAGTACTTC. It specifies CASSPWTQYQETQYF.

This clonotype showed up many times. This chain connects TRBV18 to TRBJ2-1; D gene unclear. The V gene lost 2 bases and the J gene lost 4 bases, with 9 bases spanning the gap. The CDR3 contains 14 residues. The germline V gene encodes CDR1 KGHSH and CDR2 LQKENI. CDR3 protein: CASSPDSQYNEQFF. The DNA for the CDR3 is TGTGCCAGCTCACCAGACTCCCAGTACAATGAGCAGTTCTTC.

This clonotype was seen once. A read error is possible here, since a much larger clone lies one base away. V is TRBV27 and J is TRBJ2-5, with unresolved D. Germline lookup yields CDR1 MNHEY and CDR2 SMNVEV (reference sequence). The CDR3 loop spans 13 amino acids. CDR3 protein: CANSPRRGETQYF. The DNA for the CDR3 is TGTGCCAACAGTCCCAGACGTGGGGAGACCCAGTACTTC.

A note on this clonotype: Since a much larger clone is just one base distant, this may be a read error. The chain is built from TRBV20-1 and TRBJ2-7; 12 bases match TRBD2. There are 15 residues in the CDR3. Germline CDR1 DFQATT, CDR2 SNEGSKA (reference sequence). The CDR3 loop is CSSRIPGLAGHEQYF. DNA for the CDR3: TGCAGTTCTAGAATTCCGGGACTAGCGGGCCACGAGCAGTACTTC.

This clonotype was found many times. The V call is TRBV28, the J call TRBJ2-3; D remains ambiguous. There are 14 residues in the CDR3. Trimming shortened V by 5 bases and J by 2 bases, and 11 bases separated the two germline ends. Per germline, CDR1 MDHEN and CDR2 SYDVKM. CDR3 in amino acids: CASSTRSLTDTQYF. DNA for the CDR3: TGTGCCAGCAGTACACGGTCCCTCACAGATACGCAGTATTTT.

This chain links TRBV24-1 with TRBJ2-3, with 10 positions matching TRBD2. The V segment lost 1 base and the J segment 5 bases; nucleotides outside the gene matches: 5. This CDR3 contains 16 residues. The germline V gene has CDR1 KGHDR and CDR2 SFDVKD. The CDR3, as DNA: TGTGCCACCAGTGATTTTCTAGCGGGAGAGGAAGATACGCAGTATTTT. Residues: CATSDFLAGEEDTQYF.

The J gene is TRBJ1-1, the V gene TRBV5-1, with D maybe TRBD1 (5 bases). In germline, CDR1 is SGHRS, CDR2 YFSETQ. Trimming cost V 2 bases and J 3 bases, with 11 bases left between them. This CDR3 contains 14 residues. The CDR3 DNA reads TGCGCCAGCAGCTTCAGGGTCGGGGACACTGAAGCTTTCTTT. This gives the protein CASSFRVGDTEAFF.

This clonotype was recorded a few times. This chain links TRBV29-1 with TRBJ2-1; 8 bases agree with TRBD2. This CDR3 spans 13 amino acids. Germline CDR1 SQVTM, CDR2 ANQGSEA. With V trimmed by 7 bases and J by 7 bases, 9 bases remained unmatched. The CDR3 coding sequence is TGCAGCGCTCTCGGCGGGAGGTTTAATGAGCAGTTCTTC. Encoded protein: CSALGGRFNEQFF.

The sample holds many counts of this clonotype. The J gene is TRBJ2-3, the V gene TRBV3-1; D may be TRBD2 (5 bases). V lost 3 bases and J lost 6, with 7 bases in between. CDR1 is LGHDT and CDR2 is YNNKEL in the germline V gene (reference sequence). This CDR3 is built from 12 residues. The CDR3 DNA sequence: TGTGCCAGCAGCCACCGAGGGGATACGCAGTATTTT. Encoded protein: CASSHRGDTQYF.

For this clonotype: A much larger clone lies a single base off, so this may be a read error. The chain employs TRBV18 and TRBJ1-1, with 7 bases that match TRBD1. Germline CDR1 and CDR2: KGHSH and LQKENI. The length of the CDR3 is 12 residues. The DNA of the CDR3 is TGTGCCAGCTCAAGGGACAGAGCCGCCGCTTTGTTT. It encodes CASSRDRAAALF.

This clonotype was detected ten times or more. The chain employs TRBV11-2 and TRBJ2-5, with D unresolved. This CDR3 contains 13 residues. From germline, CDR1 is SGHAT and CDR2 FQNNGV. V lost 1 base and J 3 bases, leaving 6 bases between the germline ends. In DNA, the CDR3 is TGTGCCAGCAGCTTAGGTTTGGAAGAGACCCAGTACTTC. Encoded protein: CASSLGLEETQYF.

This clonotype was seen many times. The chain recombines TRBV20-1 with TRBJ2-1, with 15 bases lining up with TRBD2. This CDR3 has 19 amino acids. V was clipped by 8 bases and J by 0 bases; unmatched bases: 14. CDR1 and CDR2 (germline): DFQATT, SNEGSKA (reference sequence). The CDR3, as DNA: TGCAGTCTAATACCGGGACTAGCGGGAGGCGCATTCTCCTACAATGAGCAGTTCTTC. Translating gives CSLIPGLAGGAFSYNEQFF.

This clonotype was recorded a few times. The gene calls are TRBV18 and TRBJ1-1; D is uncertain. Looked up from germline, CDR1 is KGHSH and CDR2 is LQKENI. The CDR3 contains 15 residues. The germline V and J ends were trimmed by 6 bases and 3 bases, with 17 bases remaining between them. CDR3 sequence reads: CASSNQKSWDTEAFF. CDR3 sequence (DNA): TGTGCCAGCTCTAACCAGAAATCCTGGGACACTGAAGCTTTCTTT.

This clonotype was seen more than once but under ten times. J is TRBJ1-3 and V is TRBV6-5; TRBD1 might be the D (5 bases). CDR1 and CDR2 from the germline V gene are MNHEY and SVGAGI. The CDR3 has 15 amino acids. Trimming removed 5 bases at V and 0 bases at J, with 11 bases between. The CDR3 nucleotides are TGTGCCAGCAGTCGCCAGGGTTCCTCTGGAAACACCATATATTTT. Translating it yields CASSRQGSSGNTIYF.

In nucleotides, the CDR3 is TGTGCCAGCAGACTCCGAGCGGGGGACCTCTACGAGCAGTACTTC. Translation: CASRLRAGDLYEQYF. The chain joins TRBV12-3 or TRBV12-4 to TRBJ2-7; 8 nucleotides line up with TRBD2. V gave up 6 bases and J gave up 3 bases; unmatched junction bases: 10. The CDR3 is made up of 15 amino acids.

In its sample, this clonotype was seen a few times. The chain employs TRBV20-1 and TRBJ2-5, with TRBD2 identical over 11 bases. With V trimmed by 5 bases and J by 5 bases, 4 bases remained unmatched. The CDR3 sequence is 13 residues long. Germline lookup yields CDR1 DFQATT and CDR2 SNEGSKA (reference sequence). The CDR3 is CSAPTSGSETQYF. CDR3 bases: TGCAGTGCTCCTACTAGCGGGAGTGAGACCCAGTACTTC.

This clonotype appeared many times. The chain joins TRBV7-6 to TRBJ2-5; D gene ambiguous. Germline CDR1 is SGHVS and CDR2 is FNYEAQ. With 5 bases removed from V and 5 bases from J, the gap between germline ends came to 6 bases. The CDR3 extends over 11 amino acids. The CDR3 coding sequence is TGTGCCAGCAGCCACGGGGAGACCCAGTACTTC. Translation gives CASSHGETQYF.

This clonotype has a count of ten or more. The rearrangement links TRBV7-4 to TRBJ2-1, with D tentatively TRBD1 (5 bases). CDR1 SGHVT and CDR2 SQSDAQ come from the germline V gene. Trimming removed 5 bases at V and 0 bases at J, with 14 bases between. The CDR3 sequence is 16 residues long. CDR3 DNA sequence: TGTGCCAGCAGCCCACAGACAGTGGCCTCCTACAATGAGCAGTTCTTC. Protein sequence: CASSPQTVASYNEQFF.

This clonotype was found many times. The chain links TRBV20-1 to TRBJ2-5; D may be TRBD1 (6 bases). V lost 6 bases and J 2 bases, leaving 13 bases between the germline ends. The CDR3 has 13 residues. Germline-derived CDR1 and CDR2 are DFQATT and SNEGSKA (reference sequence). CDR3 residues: CSANGQSQETQYF. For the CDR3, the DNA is TGCAGTGCCAACGGACAGTCACAAGAGACCCAGTACTTC.

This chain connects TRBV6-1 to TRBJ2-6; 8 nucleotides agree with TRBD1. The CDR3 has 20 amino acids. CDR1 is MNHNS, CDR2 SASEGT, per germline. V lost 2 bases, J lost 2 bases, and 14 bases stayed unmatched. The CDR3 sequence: CASSERGIGQGRPGANVLTF. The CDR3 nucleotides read TGTGCCAGCAGTGAAAGGGGCATAGGACAGGGACGCCCTGGGGCCAACGTCCTGACTTTC.

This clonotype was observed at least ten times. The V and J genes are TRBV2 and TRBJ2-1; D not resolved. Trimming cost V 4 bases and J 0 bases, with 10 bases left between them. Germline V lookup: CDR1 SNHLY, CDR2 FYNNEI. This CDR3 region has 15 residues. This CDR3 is CASSALPSSYNEQFF. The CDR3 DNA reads TGTGCCAGCAGTGCGTTACCGAGCTCCTACAATGAGCAGTTCTTC.

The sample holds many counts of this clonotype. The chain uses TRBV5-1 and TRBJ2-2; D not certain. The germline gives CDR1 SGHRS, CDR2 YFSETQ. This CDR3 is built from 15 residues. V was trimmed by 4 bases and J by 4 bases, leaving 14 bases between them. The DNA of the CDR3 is TGCGCCAGCAGCCCCGGTCTCGGCTCCACCGGGGAGCTGTTTTTT. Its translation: CASSPGLGSTGELFF.

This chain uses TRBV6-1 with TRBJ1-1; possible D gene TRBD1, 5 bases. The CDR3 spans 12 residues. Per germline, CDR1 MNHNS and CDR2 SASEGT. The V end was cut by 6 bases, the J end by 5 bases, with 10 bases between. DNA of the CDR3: TGTGCCAGCAGAACTGGGGGAACTGAAGCTTTCTTT. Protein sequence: CASRTGGTEAFF.